The 9 T cell receptor beta chains below all came from one sample that was sequenced in a study of T-cell memory formation after mild COVID-19. TCRdb recomputed calls from the 5' RACE reads with MiXCR, one row per CDR3 protein. The sample lists 300,000 to 350,000 distinct CDR3 sequences, over 11% seen once, with 20% to 25% in the top ten. Source material: PBMCs or a T cell subset sorted from them (not recorded which). The receptors stem from a young man who had mild COVID-19 (a few samples of this study predate the infection). Cell type and time point are not known.

V usage is TRBV6-5 and J usage is TRBJ1-4; TRBD1 matches 9 bases. The V segment lost 4 bases and the J segment 4 bases; nucleotides outside the gene matches: 13. Germline lookup yields CDR1 MNHEY and CDR2 SVGAGI. The CDR3 sequence is 18 residues long. CDR3 loop: CASSLQGADPRRNEKLFF. The CDR3 DNA is TGTGCCAGCAGTTTACAGGGGGCCGACCCACGCCGTAATGAAAAACTGTTTTTT.

This clonotype showed up just a few times. V is TRBV28 and J is TRBJ1-2; D remains ambiguous. Deletions cut 3 bases from V and 6 bases from J, with 2 bases between. This CDR3 region has 10 residues. Germline V CDR1 and CDR2: MDHEN, SYDVKM. The DNA of the CDR3 is TGTGCCAGCAGTTTTAATGGCTACACCTTC. Amino acid sequence: CASSFNGYTF.

The rearrangement joins TRBV14 to TRBJ1-2; TRBD1 is a possible D gene (5 bases). V lost 0 bases and J 4 bases, leaving 15 bases between the germline ends. Germline V gene lookup returns CDR1 SGHDN and CDR2 FVKESK. The CDR3 length is 16 residues. CDR3 in DNA: TGTGCCAGCAGCCAAGATCTGGGACCCGTGGGCTATGGCTACACCTTC. Its translation: CASSQDLGPVGYGYTF.

The chain joins TRBV20-1 to TRBJ2-2, with D hard to call. Deletions cut 0 bases from V and 6 bases from J, with 5 bases between. This CDR3 contains 12 residues. Germline CDR1 and CDR2: DFQATT and SNEGSKA (reference sequence). The CDR3 region is CSAREIAGELFF. CDR3 DNA sequence: TGCAGTGCTAGAGAAATAGCCGGGGAGCTGTTTTTT.

This clonotype turned up a few times. Here the CDR3 reads CASSLRGDTNEKLFF. The CDR3 coding sequence is TGTGCCAGCAGCTTGCGGGGGGACACTAATGAAAAACTGTTTTTT. This sequence joins TRBV5-5 and TRBJ1-4; tentatively, D is TRBD1 (5 bases). Germline V gene data show CDR1 as SGHKS and CDR2 as YYEKEE (reference sequence). The CDR3 loop spans 15 amino acids. The V and J ends lost 1 base and 2 bases respectively, with 9 bases between them.

Only a few counts were recorded for this clonotype. The chain has TRBV9 and TRBJ2-7, with 10 nucleotides matching TRBD2. The germline gives CDR1 SGDLS, CDR2 YYNGEE. The CDR3 has 15 residues. V shed 3 bases and J 5 bases; nucleotides not matched to a gene: 8. CDR3 residues: CASSAEAGGLHEQYF. The DNA for the CDR3 is TGTGCCAGCAGCGCCGAAGCGGGGGGGCTCCACGAGCAGTACTTC.

This clonotype turned up a few times. This rearrangement joins TRBV28 to TRBJ2-7, with a possible D match to TRBD2 (6 bases). Looked up from germline, CDR1 is MDHEN and CDR2 is SYDVKM. V was cut by 3 bases and J by 5 bases, with 8 bases left in between. This CDR3 is built from 12 residues. The CDR3 DNA sequence: TGTGCCAGCAGTTTTCCGGGGGACGAGCAGTACGTC. Its protein product is CASSFPGDEQYV.

The chain carries TRBV11-3 and TRBJ2-3; D is perhaps TRBD1 (6 bases). The CDR3 has 14 residues. V was trimmed by 4 bases and J by 7 bases, leaving 15 bases between them. The germline CDR1 and CDR2 sequences are SGHNT and YENEEA. Here the CDR3 DNA reads TGTGCCAGCAGCTCCGACAGGTTCGGGCATACGCAGTATTTT. Amino acid sequence: CASSSDRFGHTQYF.

This clonotype was recorded a few times. The V call is TRBV7-9, the J call TRBJ1-5; perhaps TRBD1 as D (5 bases). Looked up from germline, CDR1 is SEHNR and CDR2 is FQNEAQ (reference sequence). With 2 bases removed from V and 10 bases from J, the gap between germline ends came to 12 bases. The CDR3 sequence is 13 residues long. The CDR3 nucleotides are TGTGCCAGCAGCTTACAGGGTTGGGGACCCCAGCATTTT. This sequence encodes CASSLQGWGPQHF.